This T cell receptor (beta chain) was captured in a study of OX40 agonist ivuxolimab in advanced cancers. Clones were sequenced by immunoSEQ multiplex PCR, and TCRdb holds only the in-frame ones, with some missing. The repertoire holds some 81,000 clones, around 90% seen once, with 6.2% in the top ten. The J segment lost 4 bases and the V segment lost 7 bases, leaving 11 bases of the junction unmatched. CDR3 length: 16 residues. Germline V gene lookup returns CDR1 SNHLY and CDR2 FYNNEI. This chain connects TRBV2 to TRBJ1-4, with 8 bases fitting TRBD1. The sequence came from an adult with an advanced solid tumor such as melanoma, head and neck, liver or kidney cancer. The sample consisted of CD4+ or CD8+ T cells sorted from blood, taken in a trial of the OX40 agonist ivuxolimab. CDR3 sequence reads: CASKGVSGQDNEKLFF. The CDR3 DNA follows: TGTGCCAGCAAGGGGGTCTCGGGACAGGATAATGAAAAACTGTTTTTT. Using reference TRBV2 and TRBJ1-4 for the parts outside the CDR3, the full variable domain is EPEVTQTPSHQVTQMGQEVILRCVPISNHLYFYWYRQILGQKVEFLVSFYNNEISEKSEIFDDQFSVERPDGSNFTLKIRSTKLEDSAMYFCASKGVSGQDNEKLFFGSGTQLSVL.